This T cell receptor beta chain was sequenced in a study of T cell responses to AZD1222 COVID-19 vaccine. Only in-frame clones appear in the TCRdb table, and some are missing; sequencing was by immunoSEQ multiplex PCR. The profile covers 150,000 to 200,000 clones, with less than 95% appearing a single time and about 0.6% taken by the ten largest. Trimming shortened V by 1 base and J by 1 base, and 17 bases separated the two germline ends. Per germline, CDR1 LNHDA and CDR2 SQIVND (reference sequence). The CDR3 runs to 17 residues. The sequences come from peripheral blood, collected on day 0 of AZD1222 vaccination. The chain is built from TRBV19 and TRBJ2-7, with D tentatively TRBD1 (5 bases). This sequence originates from an adult in good health. CDR3 nucleotide sequence: TGTGCCAGTAGTATAGTCCTAGGGGAATCCGGGTCCTACGAGCAGTACTTC. This encodes CASSIVLGESGSYEQYF.